Each of the 9 T cell receptor beta chains below was sequenced from the same sample in a study of cytomegalovirus exposure and HLA in healthy donors. TCRdb's table, derived via immunoSEQ multiplex PCR, lists solely in-frame clones and lacks some. Found here are tens of thousands of clones, around 95% of them singletons; the top ten hold around 2.2%. Source material: PBMCs. The receptors shown here come from a man younger than 35 in good health and CMV-seronegative.

The chain uses TRBV6-1 and TRBJ1-4; 8 bases are a match to TRBD1. Germline-derived CDR1 and CDR2 are MNHNS and SASEGT. V shed 4 bases and J 7 bases; nucleotides not matched to a gene: 8. This CDR3 is 15 amino acids long. This CDR3 reads CASSARTGSIEKLFF. Here the CDR3 DNA reads TGTGCCAGCAGTGCCAGGACAGGGTCTATTGAAAAACTGTTTTTT.

This clone was counted a single time. The chain's CDR3 is CAITGTDDNEQFF. The CDR3 DNA reads TGTGCCATCACAGGGACAGACGACAATGAGCAGTTCTTC. The V call is TRBV10-3, the J call TRBJ2-1, with TRBD1 matching over 7 bases. V lost 7 bases to trimming and J lost 5 bases; unmatched junction nucleotides: 5. The CDR3 extends over 13 amino acids. CDR1 and CDR2 from the germline V gene are ENHRY and SYGVKD.

The J gene is TRBJ2-5, the V gene TRBV5-4; D perhaps matches TRBD2 (5 bases). The ends were cut back, 2 bases at V and 5 bases at J, with 13 bases in the middle. Germline CDR1 is SGHNT and CDR2 is YYREEE (reference sequence). This CDR3 is built from 14 residues. In DNA, the CDR3 is TGTGCCAGCAGCTTTACCACTAGTCCTGAGACCCAGTACTTC. Translating gives CASSFTTSPETQYF.

Only a few counts were recorded for this clone. V is TRBV6-5 and J is TRBJ2-5, with a weak D call TRBD2 (5 bases). The length of the CDR3 is 15 residues. Germline CDR1 reads MNHEY; CDR2 reads SVGAGI. V dropped 0 bases and J dropped 4 bases, with 12 bases sitting between them. CDR3 coding DNA: TGTGCCAGCAGTTACTCGATTGGAGGAGGAGAGACCCAGTACTTC. This encodes CASSYSIGGGETQYF.

The chain combines TRBV27 with TRBJ1-1; D perhaps matches TRBD1 (6 bases). Between the trimmed V and J ends, which lost 7 bases and 2 bases, there was a span of 8 bases. Germline CDR1 is MNHEY and CDR2 is SMNVEV (reference sequence). This CDR3 is 12 amino acids long. The DNA for the CDR3 is TGTGCCAGCAAACAGGGTAACACTGAAGCTTTCTTT. This gives the protein CASKQGNTEAFF.

This clone was seen only once. The V call is TRBV18, the J call TRBJ1-1; D might be TRBD1 (5 bases). The V end lost 7 bases, the J end lost 5 bases, and 8 bases lay between the germline ends. CDR1 and CDR2 (germline): KGHSH, LQKENI. The CDR3 runs to 11 residues. CDR3 DNA sequence: TGTGCCAGCTTTCAGGGTACTGAAGCTTTCTTT. Translating it yields CASFQGTEAFF.

The chain joins TRBV19 to TRBJ2-2; possibly TRBD2 for D (7 bases). The CDR3 sequence is 17 residues long. Trimming left V 10 bases short and J 4 bases short, with 25 bases between. Germline loops: CDR1 LNHDA, CDR2 SQIVND (reference sequence). The CDR3 protein is CATTVRGTGGITGELFF. Written as DNA, the CDR3 is TGTGCCACCACCGTTCGGGGTACGGGGGGCATCACCGGGGAGCTGTTTTTT.

CDR3 coding DNA: TGTGCCAGCAGCCCTAGGACAGGGGGAAACACTGAAGCTTTCTTT. Its translation: CASSPRTGGNTEAFF. The rearrangement uses TRBV9 and TRBJ1-1; TRBD1 matches at 10 bases. Germline trimming cut 4 bases from V and 2 bases from J; bases unmatched to any gene: 5. CDR3 length: 15 amino acids. Germline lookup yields CDR1 SGDLS and CDR2 YYNGEE. Variable domain in full (rest from reference TRBV9 and TRBJ1-1): DSGVTQTPKHLITATGQRVTLRCSPRSGDLSVYWYQQSLDQGLQFLIQYYNGEERAKGNILERFSAQQFPDLHSELNLSSLELGDSALYFCASSPRTGGNTEAFFGQGTRLTVV.

The genes are TRBV27 and TRBJ2-1; 8 bases fit TRBD2. The CDR3 runs to 14 residues. J gave up 7 bases and V 6 bases, and 8 bases lay outside the gene matches. Germline loops: CDR1 MNHEY, CDR2 SMNVEV (reference sequence). The CDR3 coding sequence is TGTGCCAGCAGGAGCGGGAGTCGACGGAATGAGCAGTTCTTC. Its protein product is CASRSGSRRNEQFF.